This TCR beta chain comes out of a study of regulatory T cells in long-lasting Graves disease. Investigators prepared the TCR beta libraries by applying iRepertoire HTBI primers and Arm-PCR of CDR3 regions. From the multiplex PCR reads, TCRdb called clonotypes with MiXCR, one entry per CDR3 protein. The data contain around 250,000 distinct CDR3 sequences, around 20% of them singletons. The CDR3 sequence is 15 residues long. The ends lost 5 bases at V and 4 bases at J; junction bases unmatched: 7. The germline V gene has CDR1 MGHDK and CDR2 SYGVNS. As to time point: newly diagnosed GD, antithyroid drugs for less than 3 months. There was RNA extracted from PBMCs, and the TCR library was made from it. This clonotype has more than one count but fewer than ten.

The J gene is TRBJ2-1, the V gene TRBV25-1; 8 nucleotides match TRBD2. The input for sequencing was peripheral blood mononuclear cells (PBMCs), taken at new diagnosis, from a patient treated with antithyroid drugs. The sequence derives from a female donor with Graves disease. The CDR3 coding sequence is TGTGCCAGCAGTAAGACTAGCGCCTATTACAATGAGCAGTTCTTC. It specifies CASSKTSAYYNEQFF.